Listed here are 5 T cell receptor beta chains from one sample, sequenced in a study of cytomegalovirus exposure and HLA in healthy donors (dated by TCRdb to between 2016 and 2019). The method was the immunoSEQ multiplex PCR assay. TCRdb holds this immuneACCESS table with in-frame rearrangements only. Some clones are missing; in checked studies, unresolved V genes explain under half, and the rest has no known cause. The sample includes about 200,000 clones, with roughly 88% observed a single time. Of the sample, over 2.5% is held by the ten largest clones. The sample consisted of PBMCs. The receptors derive from a woman aged 18-30 years in good health and CMV-seronegative.

The V gene is TRBV4-1, the J gene TRBJ2-7; 8 bases agree with TRBD1. The germline gives CDR1 MGHRA, CDR2 YSYEKL. This CDR3 has 15 residues. V dropped 0 bases and J dropped 9; count of bases not matched to a gene: 10. The CDR3 DNA reads as TGCGCCAGCAGCCAAGATCCTGGGACAGGAAGCCCGCAGTACTTC. This encodes CASSQDPGTGSPQYF.

The CDR3 DNA is TGTGCCAGCAGCCCCTACGGTGGGGCTGAGGGCTACACCTTC. Translating it yields CASSPYGGAEGYTF. The genes are TRBV7-8 and TRBJ1-2, with D tentatively TRBD1 (5 bases). This CDR3 contains 14 residues. Germline V gene lookup returns CDR1 SGHVS and CDR2 FQNEAQ. V was cut by 5 bases and J by 8 bases, with 18 bases left in between.

The gene calls are TRBV11-2 and TRBJ2-7; TRBD2 is a possible D gene (6 bases). Germline values: CDR1 SGHAT, CDR2 FQNNGV. This CDR3 is built from 13 residues. V dropped 1 base and J dropped 7 bases, with 11 bases sitting between them. CDR3 region: CASSLGSAGEQYF. In nucleotides, the CDR3 is TGTGCCAGCAGCTTAGGGTCCGCGGGAGAGCAGTACTTC.

The rearrangement links TRBV6-1 to TRBJ2-5; 10 bases align to TRBD1. The CDR3 length is 14 residues. The V and J ends lost 6 bases and 5 bases, in that order; junction bases with no gene match: 6. The germline V gene encodes CDR1 MNHNS and CDR2 SASEGT. In DNA form, the CDR3 reads TGTGCCAGCAGGCGGGACAGGGGTGGGGAGACCCAGTACTTC. Translation gives CASRRDRGGETQYF.

The chain is built from TRBV29-1 and TRBJ1-2; no reliable D call. The V end lost 4 bases, the J end lost 5 bases, and 17 bases lay between the germline ends. This CDR3 comprises 14 residues. CDR1 and CDR2 (germline): SQVTM, ANQGSEA. The chain's CDR3 is CSVVTVQFQYGYTF. In DNA form, the CDR3 reads TGCAGCGTTGTAACGGTACAGTTTCAATATGGCTACACCTTC.